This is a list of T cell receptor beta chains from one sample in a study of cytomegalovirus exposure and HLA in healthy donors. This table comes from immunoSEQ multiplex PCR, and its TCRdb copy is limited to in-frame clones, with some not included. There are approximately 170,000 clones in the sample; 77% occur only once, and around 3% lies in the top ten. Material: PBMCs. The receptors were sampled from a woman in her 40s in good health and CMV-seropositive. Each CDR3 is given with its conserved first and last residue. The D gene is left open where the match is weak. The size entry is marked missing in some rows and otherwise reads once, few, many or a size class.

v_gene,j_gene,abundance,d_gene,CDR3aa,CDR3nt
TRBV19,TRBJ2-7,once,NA,CASSVSGAPAYEQYF,TGTGCCAGTAGCGTCTCAGGGGCTCCTGCCTACGAGCAGTACTTC
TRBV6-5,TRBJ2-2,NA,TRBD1,CASTPRDRDRELFF,TGTGCCAGCACTCCTCGGGACAGGGACCGGGAGCTGTTTTTT
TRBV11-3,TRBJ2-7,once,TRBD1,CASSFPGQAFGYEQYF,TGTGCCAGCAGCTTCCCGGGACAGGCCTTCGGGTACGAGCAGTACTTC
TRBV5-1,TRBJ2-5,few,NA,CASSLGVQETQYF,TGCGCCAGCAGCCTCGGGGTCCAAGAGACCCAGTACTTC
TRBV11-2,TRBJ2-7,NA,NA,CASSLDYAGISYEQYF,TGTGCCAGCAGCTTAGATTACGCAGGGATCTCCTACGAGCAGTACTTC
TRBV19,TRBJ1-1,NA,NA,CASTPGSDPNGEAFF,TGTGCCAGTACCCCCGGGAGTGACCCAAACGGTGAAGCTTTCTTT
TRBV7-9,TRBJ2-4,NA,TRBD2,CASIVSGSNIQYF,TGTGCCAGTATTGTTAGCGGGAGCAACATTCAGTACTTC
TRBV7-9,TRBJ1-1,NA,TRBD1,CASRQTGGIGPNTEAFF,TGTGCCAGCAGGCAGACAGGGGGAATCGGCCCGAACACTGAAGCTTTCTTT
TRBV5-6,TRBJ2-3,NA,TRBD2,CASSLSLAGGSDTQYF,TGTGCCAGCAGCTTGAGTCTAGCGGGAGGGTCAGATACGCAGTATTTT
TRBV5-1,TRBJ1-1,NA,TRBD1,CASSSKTGGPNTEAFF,TGCGCCAGCAGCTCAAAGACAGGGGGCCCGAACACTGAAGCTTTCTTT
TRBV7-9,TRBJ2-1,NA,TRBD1,CASSSLQGARYNEQFF,TGTGCCAGCAGCTCCCTACAGGGGGCGCGTTACAATGAGCAGTTCTTC